This TCR beta chain was found in a study of blood T cell repertoires in COVID-19. The V and J ends lost 4 bases and 5 bases respectively, with 19 bases between them. The CDR3 contains 16 residues. Germline-derived CDR1 and CDR2 are SGHNT and YYREEE (reference sequence). This clone was observed a handful of times. Source study methods: How many nucleated cells were present was estimated from reference gene primer amplification. Method: immunoSEQ multiplex PCR; TCRdb's copy keeps in-frame clones and lacks some. The V and J calls and clone size were taken over from that table, and D and trimming were inferred from the DNA. The table includes some 64,000 clones, approximately 79% detected once.

Input material: peripheral blood. This TCR derives from a woman aged 60-70 years with acute or convalescent COVID-19. The chain uses TRBV5-4 and TRBJ2-1, with a possible D match to TRBD2 (6 bases). CDR3 residues: CASSPGDFGRDNEQFF. CDR3 nucleotide sequence: TGTGCCAGCAGCCCGGGGGACTTCGGAAGGGACAATGAGCAGTTCTTC. The whole variable domain, remainder taken from reference TRBV5-4 and TRBJ2-1, is ETGVTQSPTHLIKTRGQQVTLRCSSQSGHNTVSWYQQALGQGPQFIFQYYREEENGRGNFPPRFSGLQFPNYSSELNVNALELDDSALYLCASSPGDFGRDNEQFFGPGTRLTVL.